The T cell receptor beta chain described here comes from a study of cytomegalovirus exposure and HLA in healthy donors. Study summary: The same platform was used for the approximately 120 validation repertoires as for the 666 first-cohort repertoires, as reported in a later analysis.

Comments on this clone: The target antigen is unknown.

Study observations and caveats: High sensitivity and specificity were reportedly achieved when the classifier diagnosed cytomegalovirus status. Testing in vitro showed a few CMV-associated chains specific for CMV antigens.

Assay: immunoSEQ multiplex PCR; the TCRdb copy retains only in-frame clones and omits some. In the table there are 250,000 to 350,000 clones, around 86% of which are singletons. Germline CDR1 reads GTSNPN; CDR2 reads SVGIG (reference sequence). Trimming pared 4 bases from V and 2 bases from J, leaving 11 bases between. The CDR3 length is 13 residues. This TCR was sampled from a woman aged 18 to 35 in good health and CMV-seronegative. This chain connects TRBV30 to TRBJ1-1, with TRBD1 as a possible D gene (5 bases). The source material was PBMCs. CDR3 in amino acids: CAWKEQENTEAFF. The CDR3 DNA sequence: TGTGCCTGGAAAGAACAGGAAAACACTGAAGCTTTCTTT.